Listed below are T cell receptor beta chains from one sample, sequenced in a study of shared clonotypes between healthy human individuals. Produced via immunoSEQ multiplex PCR; TCRdb's table is partial and in-frame only. This sample carries around 2.5 million clones, over 85% of them seen once, and the ten largest clones take approximately 0.37%. Sequenced input: naive CD4+ T cells from PBMCs. The receptors were sampled from a man between 18 and 35 years old in good health. Some clones in this sample may be carry-over from other donors' samples. Both conserved end residues are part of each CDR3. A D gene is named only where the DNA matches it firmly. Clone size is given for some rows only: seen once, a few or many times, or a class if the clone is expanded.

D gene,clone size,V gene,J gene,CDR3 length,CDR3 DNA,CDR3 protein
.,.,TRBV5-4,TRBJ2-7,15,TGTGCCAGCAGCTTGGAGGGGCGGACCCCCTACGAGCAGTACTTC,CASSLEGRTPYEQYF
TRBD1,.,TRBV18,TRBJ2-5,17,TGTGCCAGCTCAGCATCAACCGGGACAGGGGGCCAAGAGACCCAGTACTTC,CASSASTGTGGQETQYF
.,.,TRBV4-1,TRBJ1-1,14,TGCGCCAGCAGCCCTGGTCGTAGGAACACTGAAGCTTTCTTT,CASSPGRRNTEAFF
.,once,TRBV9,TRBJ2-7,14,TGTGCCAGCAGCGTAGCAGAGGTCTCCTACGAGCAGTACTTC,CASSVAEVSYEQYF
.,.,TRBV28,TRBJ2-1,16,TGTGCCAGCAGCTCTTGGGCGAGGAGCTCCTACAATGAGCAGTTCTTC,CASSSWARSSYNEQFF
TRBD2,.,TRBV7-9,TRBJ2-1,17,TGTGCCAGCAGCTTAGAAGGGCGGGGGGTCTCCTACAATGAGCAGTTCTTC,CASSLEGRGVSYNEQFF
.,.,TRBV19,TRBJ2-7,13,TGTGCCAGTAGGGGCAGGGTGGCCTACGAGCAGTACTTC,CASRGRVAYEQYF
.,.,TRBV7-2,TRBJ2-3,15,TGTGCCAGCAGCCCGGGACTTCGAGGGACAGATACGCAGTATTTT,CASSPGLRGTDTQYF
.,.,TRBV30,TRBJ2-5,14,TGTGCCTGGAGTCTAGGTATAGGGCAAGAGACCCAGTACTTC,CAWSLGIGQETQYF
TRBD1,.,TRBV5-1,TRBJ1-1,16,TGCGCCAGCAGCACCGGGACAGGGGGGATGAACACTGAAGCTTTCTTT,CASSTGTGGMNTEAFF
.,.,TRBV5-1,TRBJ2-2,16,TGCGCCAGCAGCCCGATGGACATTAAGAACACCGGGGAGCTGTTTTTT,CASSPMDIKNTGELFF
TRBD1,.,TRBV18,TRBJ1-2,17,TGTGCCAGCTCACCCCCCGTGCGGGACAGGGCTATCTATGGCTACACCTTC,CASSPPVRDRAIYGYTF
TRBD1,.,TRBV10-3,TRBJ2-1,14,TGTGCCATCAGTGGGGACAGCTCCTACAATGAGCAGTTCTTC,CAISGDSSYNEQFF
.,.,TRBV5-1,TRBJ2-1,15,TGCGCCAGCAGCCCGGGCACCAGCTCCTACAATGAGCAGTTCTTC,CASSPGTSSYNEQFF
.,.,TRBV7-2,TRBJ2-3,14,TGTGCCAGCAGCTTGCGGACGAGGCAGAATACGCAGTATTTT,CASSLRTRQNTQYF
.,.,TRBV18,TRBJ1-3,12,TGTGCCAGCTCCCCGTCTGGAAACACCATATATTTT,CASSPSGNTIYF